This TCR beta chain comes out of a study of T cells after yellow fever vaccination. Study summary: Low-cell-number fractions underwent preparation using SMART-Seq v4 Ultra Low Input.

Germline CDR1 reads SGHRS; CDR2 reads YFSETQ. This CDR3 contains 17 residues. V trimming: 0 bases; J trimming: 0 bases; junction bases outside the gene matches: 8. Study outcomes and limitations: A minor fraction of clonotypes spanned both CD4 and CD8 compartments.

TCRdb analysed the 5' RACE reads with MiXCR anew, one entry per CDR3 protein. Here the sample spans around 140,000 distinct CDR3 sequences, about 6.2% being singletons. In its sample, this clonotype was seen a few times. The antigen is unknown. J is TRBJ1-1 and V is TRBV5-1; 7 bases fit TRBD1. This TCR was sampled from a man aged 30 to 45 who received the YFV17D yellow fever vaccine. The sample was CD4+ T cells sorted from PBMCs, taken 10 days after the yellow fever booster vaccination. The CDR3 nucleotides read TGCGCCAGCAGCTTGGTAACAGGGGCCGACATGAACACTGAAGCTTTCTTT. Protein: CASSLVTGADMNTEAFF.